The 12 T cell receptor beta chains presented below share a single source sample, sequenced in a study of blood T cell repertoires in COVID-19. Profiling relied on immunoSEQ multiplex PCR, and the TCRdb table lists in-frame clones only, not all of them. The repertoire includes just under 45,000 clones, about 81% of them detected once, and 35% to 50% sits in the top ten. Sequenced: peripheral blood. Source of these receptors: a human donor in a cohort sampled during active COVID-19.

The chain uses TRBV2 and TRBJ2-5; TRBD1 is a possible D gene (5 bases). Germline V gene lookup returns CDR1 SNHLY and CDR2 FYNNEI. The V gene lost 4 bases and the J gene lost 1 base, with 13 bases spanning the gap. The CDR3 consists of 15 residues. CDR3: CASSGPLGAQETQYF. The CDR3 DNA reads TGTGCCAGCAGTGGGCCTCTTGGGGCCCAAGAGACCCAGTACTTC.

The chain joins TRBV21-1 to TRBJ2-7; the table's TRBD1 call for D was not verified on the DNA. TRBV21-1 is an annotated pseudogene. This CDR3 is built from 17 residues. CDR3 DNA: TGTGCCAGCAGCCTCCGGGACACCCTTAGATCCCTTTACGAGCAGTACGTC. This codes for CASSLRDTLRSLYEQYV.

This clone was recorded only once. This chain joins TRBV7-9 and TRBJ2-7; a weak D match, TRBD2 (6 bases). Germline CDR1 reads SEHNR; CDR2 reads FQNEAQ (reference sequence). The CDR3 contains 14 residues. Deletions cut 5 bases from V and 8 bases from J, with 19 bases between. The CDR3 loop is CASSKKGLLMQQYF. As DNA, the CDR3 is TGTGCCAGCAGCAAGAAGGGACTTCTAATGCAGCAGTACTTC.

The genes are TRBV4-2 and TRBJ1-3; no definite D call. Germline V gene sequence: CDR1 LGHNA, CDR2 YNFKEQ. Trimming cost V 5 bases and J 1 base, with 9 bases left between them. The CDR3 has 14 amino acids. CDR3 DNA: TGTGCCAGCAGCACCCGGGGTTCTGGAAACACCATATATTTT. It encodes CASSTRGSGNTIYF.

V gene TRBV7-9 combines with J gene TRBJ1-4; D gene uncertain. Trimming took off 5 bases at V and 6 bases at J, with 4 bases between the two ends. Germline CDR1 is SEHNR and CDR2 is FQNEAQ (reference sequence). The CDR3 length is 11 residues. The CDR3 DNA follows: TGTGCCAGCAGCCCGGATGAAAAACTGTTTTTT. Translating gives CASSPDEKLFF.

This clone was found a few times. CDR3 in amino acids: CASSRRTQDRREAFF. CDR3 bases: TGTGCCAGCAGCCGAAGGACCCAGGACAGGCGTGAAGCTTTCTTT. The chain employs TRBV6-2 or TRBV6-3 and TRBJ1-1, with TRBD1 matching over 7 bases. CDR1 is MNHEY, CDR2 SVGEGT, per germline. The CDR3 is made up of 15 amino acids. Unmatched junction bases numbered 14, after V lost 6 bases and J lost 7 bases.

The CDR3 DNA is TGTGCCACCAGTGCCCCATCGGGGGGCGGGAACACCGGGGAGCTGTTTTTT. Amino acids: CATSAPSGGGNTGELFF. The chain is built from TRBV24-1 and TRBJ2-2; D is perhaps TRBD2 (7 bases). The V gene's germline CDR1 is KGHDR and CDR2 SFDVKD. This CDR3 is 17 amino acids long. Between the trimmed V and J ends, which lost 5 bases and 1 base, there was a span of 16 bases.

The gene calls are TRBV6-1 and TRBJ2-1; the D gene is possibly TRBD2 (6 bases). CDR1 is MNHNS, CDR2 SASEGT, per germline. V shed 3 bases and J shed 6 bases, with 12 bases lying between them. CDR3 length: 14 residues. In nucleotides, the CDR3 is TGTGCCAGCAGTGAGCGGGGATGGGGCAATGAGCAGTTCTTC. Its translation: CASSERGWGNEQFF.

The chain uses TRBV7-2 and TRBJ1-2; 9 nucleotides match TRBD1. This CDR3 comprises 14 residues. V shed 5 bases and J 4 bases; nucleotides not matched to a gene: 5. CDR1 is SGHTA, CDR2 FQGNSA, per germline. The CDR3 protein is CASSTGQGSYGYTF. CDR3 DNA sequence: TGTGCCAGCAGCACCGGACAGGGGAGCTATGGCTACACCTTC.

The V gene is TRBV28, the J gene TRBJ1-1; D is ambiguous. CDR1 and CDR2 from the germline V gene are MDHEN and SYDVKM. Trimming took 10 bases from V and 11 from J, leaving 14 bases between them. This CDR3 spans 10 amino acids. CDR3 in DNA: TGTGCCACCTCCGGGCGGGCGGCTTTCTTT. Translation gives CATSGRAAFF.

The chain employs TRBV7-8 and TRBJ1-1; D perhaps matches TRBD1 (5 bases). CDR1 is SGHVS, CDR2 FQNEAQ, per germline. V dropped 0 bases and J dropped 8 bases, with 7 bases sitting between them. The CDR3 is made up of 12 amino acids. The CDR3: CASSLAQAEAFF. DNA for the CDR3: TGTGCCAGCAGCTTAGCACAGGCGGAAGCTTTCTTT.

This clone showed up just once. The V call is TRBV6-5, the J call TRBJ2-7; 10 bases are shared with TRBD1. Trimming at V came to 6 bases and at J to 6 bases, leaving 5 bases not matched to a gene. The germline CDR1 and CDR2 sequences are MNHEY and SVGAGI. The CDR3 length is 13 residues. DNA for the CDR3: TGTGCCAGCAGCAAGGGACAGGGGATCGAGCAGTACTTC. Translating gives CASSKGQGIEQYF.